Each of the 16 T cell receptor beta chains below was sequenced from the same sample in a study of T cell responses to AZD1222 COVID-19 vaccine. Assay used: immunoSEQ multiplex PCR; TCRdb lists only in-frame clones, some missing. This sample has 90,000 to 120,000 clones, with approximately 90% found just once. This sample comprised peripheral blood, obtained on day 0 of AZD1222 vaccination. These receptors came from an adult in good health.

V usage is TRBV7-8 and J usage is TRBJ2-5; D is uncertain. Germline-derived CDR1 and CDR2 are SGHVS and FQNEAQ. This CDR3 has 16 residues. V lost 1 base, J lost 0 bases, and 12 bases lay in between. The CDR3 here is CASSLGGRPYQETQYF. The CDR3 DNA follows: TGTGCCAGCAGCTTAGGTGGACGGCCGTACCAAGAGACCCAGTACTTC. Looking up the rest from reference TRBV7-8 and TRBJ2-5 gives the full variable domain: GAGVSQSPRYKVAKRGQDVALRCDPISGHVSLFWYQQALGQGPEFLTYFQNEAQLDKSGLPSDRFFAERPEGSVSTLKIQRTQQEDSAVYLCASSLGGRPYQETQYFGPGTRLLVL.

This clone was seen a single time. J is TRBJ1-3 and V is TRBV10-3; TRBD1 is a possible D gene (5 bases). CDR3 length equals 15 residues. Trimming left V 1 base short and J 0 bases short, with 7 bases between. Germline V gives CDR1 ENHRY, CDR2 SYGVKD. The CDR3 sequence: CAISEWGVSGNTIYF. CDR3 bases: TGTGCCATCAGTGAGTGGGGGGTCTCTGGAAACACCATATATTTT.

The chain employs TRBV5-1 and TRBJ1-5, with TRBD1 as a possible D gene (5 bases). Per germline, CDR1 SGHRS and CDR2 YFSETQ. This CDR3 contains 14 residues. The ends were cut back, 7 bases at V and 3 bases at J, with 14 bases in the middle. The CDR3 here is CASSAGLNNQPQHF. The CDR3 bases are TGCGCCAGCTCGGCAGGGCTTAACAATCAGCCCCAGCATTTT.

The chain uses TRBV9 and TRBJ1-1, with D perhaps matching TRBD1 (5 bases). This CDR3 is 13 amino acids long. Trimming left V 6 bases short and J 3 bases short, with 12 bases between. Germline V CDR1 and CDR2: SGDLS, YYNGEE. The CDR3 loop reads CASNEGRDTEAFF. CDR3 DNA sequence: TGTGCCAGCAACGAGGGGAGGGACACTGAAGCTTTCTTT. Looking up the rest from reference TRBV9 and TRBJ1-1 gives the full variable domain: DSGVTQTPKHLITATGQRVTLRCSPRSGDLSVYWYQQSLDQGLQFLIQYYNGEERAKGNILERFSAQQFPDLHSELNLSSLELGDSALYFCASNEGRDTEAFFGQGTRLTVV.

The J gene is TRBJ1-5, the V gene TRBV19, with a tentative D call TRBD1 (5 bases). Germline V gene lookup returns CDR1 LNHDA and CDR2 SQIVND (reference sequence). V gave up 3 bases and J gave up 4 bases, with 16 bases separating them. The CDR3 consists of 16 residues. CDR3 bases: TGTGCCAGTAGTATCTCTACAGGATTTAGAAATCAGCCCCAGCATTTT. Translated, it gives CASSISTGFRNQPQHF.

The V and J genes are TRBV3-1 (or the pseudogene TRBV3-2) and TRBJ2-5, with TRBD2 matching over 11 bases. The trim removed 1 base at V and 6 bases at J, leaving 7 bases unmatched. Germline V CDR1 and CDR2: LGHDT, YNNKEL (reference sequence). The CDR3 length is 16 residues. DNA for the CDR3: TGTGCCAGCAGCCAAGGATTTAGCGGGGGGGCCCAGACCCAGTACTTC. Amino acids: CASSQGFSGGAQTQYF.

The chain combines TRBV5-5 with TRBJ1-6, with D hard to call. The CDR3 consists of 15 residues. The germline V and J ends were trimmed by 0 bases and 9 bases, with 13 bases remaining between them. Germline-derived CDR1 and CDR2 are SGHKS and YYEKEE (reference sequence). For the CDR3, the DNA is TGTGCCAGCAGCTTGGGGCAGACACAAGGTTCACCCCTCCACTTT. Its translation is CASSLGQTQGSPLHF.

The chain joins TRBV29-1 to TRBJ2-1, with D possibly being TRBD2 (6 bases). This CDR3 comprises 12 residues. Trimming stripped 7 bases from V and 3 bases from J, with 10 bases between. The V gene's germline CDR1 is SQVTM and CDR2 ANQGSEA. The CDR3 nucleotides are TGCAGCGCCGGGGAGGACTACAATGAGCAGTTCTTC. Its translation: CSAGEDYNEQFF.

This clone appeared once. The rearrangement uses TRBV5-8 and TRBJ2-3; 8 bases fit TRBD2. Losses at the gene ends were 4 bases for V and 1 base for J; bases not matched to a gene: 11. The CDR3 covers 17 residues. Germline loops: CDR1 SGHTS, CDR2 YDEGEE. This CDR3 is CASSHIFVGGGTDTQYF. The CDR3 nucleotides read TGTGCCAGCAGCCACATCTTTGTCGGGGGGGGCACAGATACGCAGTATTTT.

This clone has just one count. The V call is TRBV13, the J call TRBJ1-5; D perhaps matches TRBD1 (6 bases). This CDR3 comprises 14 residues. Trimming cost V 5 bases and J 2 bases, with 10 bases left between them. Germline values: CDR1 PRHDT, CDR2 FYEKMQ (reference sequence). Written as DNA, the CDR3 is TGTGCCAGCAGCCGATCAGGGGGCAATCAGCCCCAGCATTTT. Its translation is CASSRSGGNQPQHF.

J is TRBJ2-7 and V is TRBV5-1, with a weak D call TRBD1 (6 bases). This CDR3 region has 15 residues. From germline, CDR1 is SGHRS and CDR2 YFSETQ. V dropped 0 bases and J dropped 0 bases, with 10 bases sitting between them. This CDR3 reads CASSLGPGDSYEQYF. The CDR3 DNA is TGCGCCAGCAGCTTGGGCCCAGGGGACTCCTACGAGCAGTACTTC.

This sequence joins TRBV6-5 and TRBJ1-2, with D perhaps matching TRBD1 (6 bases). CDR3 length: 15 residues. Germline V gene sequence: CDR1 MNHEY, CDR2 SVGAGI. Trimming cost V 5 bases and J 4 bases, with 17 bases left between them. The CDR3 region has the DNA TGTGCCAGCAGTCCGACCCGGACAGAATTCTATGGCTACACCTTC. It codes for CASSPTRTEFYGYTF.

This CDR3 reads CSVAPIASYEQYF. CDR3 coding DNA: TGCAGCGTTGCTCCTATCGCCTCCTACGAGCAGTACTTC. The J gene is TRBJ2-7, the V gene TRBV29-1, with D uncertain. The CDR3 has 13 residues. The germline V and J ends were trimmed by 4 bases and 0 bases, with 10 bases remaining between them. Germline lookup yields CDR1 SQVTM and CDR2 ANQGSEA.

V is TRBV29-1 and J is TRBJ2-1; 10 nucleotides match TRBD2. Germline values: CDR1 SQVTM, CDR2 ANQGSEA. CDR3 length: 14 residues. The V segment lost 4 bases and the J segment 3 bases; nucleotides outside the gene matches: 3. The CDR3 nucleotides read TGCAGCGTTGGGACTAGCGGATACTACAATGAGCAGTTCTTC. This gives the protein CSVGTSGYYNEQFF.

The genes are TRBV19 and TRBJ1-1, with D possibly matching TRBD1 (6 bases). V lost 6 bases and J 1 base, leaving 15 bases between the germline ends. The germline V gene has CDR1 LNHDA and CDR2 SQIVND (reference sequence). This CDR3 has 15 residues. The CDR3 region has the DNA TGTGCCAGTAGCCAGCCGGGACATCGGAACACTGAAGCTTTCTTT. It specifies CASSQPGHRNTEAFF.

V is TRBV19 and J is TRBJ1-1; no firm D call. CDR3 length equals 13 residues. Germline CDR1 and CDR2: LNHDA and SQIVND (reference sequence). With 5 bases removed from V and 0 bases from J, the gap between germline ends came to 7 bases. CDR3 protein: CASSGRLNTEAFF. In nucleotides, the CDR3 is TGTGCCAGTAGTGGACGCCTGAACACTGAAGCTTTCTTT.